A selection of T cell receptor beta chains follows, all from one sample in a study of shared clonotypes between healthy human individuals. Profiling relied on immunoSEQ multiplex PCR, and the TCRdb table lists in-frame clones only, not all of them. The sample yields about 480,000 clones, over 75% seen once. Sequencing was carried out using PBMCs. Receptors were obtained from a woman aged 40 to 50 in good health. Some clones in this sample may be carry-over from other donors' samples. The CDR3 runs from the conserved cysteine through the conserved F or W. D genes are given only for firm matches. Size values are once, few and many counts, or a class for expanded clones, and some rows have none.

>NA|NA|TRBJ2-2|TRBV5-1
CASSLGRATGELFF
TGCGCCAGCAGCTTGGGGAGGGCCACCGGGGAGCTGTTTTTT
>NA|NA|TRBJ1-1|TRBV2
CASSEWAGPSQNTEAFF
TGTGCCAGCAGTGAATGGGCAGGGCCAAGTCAGAACACTGAAGCTTTCTTT
>NA|NA|TRBJ1-2|TRBV4-1
CASSQEPRRIGTF
TGCGCCAGCAGCCAAGAACCGCGGAGGATAGGGACCTTC
>NA|NA|TRBJ2-7|TRBV21-1
CASSKGLADTYEQYF
TGTGCCAGCAGCAAGGGACTAGCGGACACCTACGAGCAGTACTTC
>few|NA|TRBJ1-1|TRBV15
CATSSRETPNTEAFF
TGTGCCACCAGCAGTAGGGAAACACCGAACACTGAAGCTTTCTTT
>many|TRBD2|TRBJ2-2|TRBV6-4
CASSDSGATGELFF
TGTGCCAGCAGTGATAGCGGGGCCACCGGGGAGCTGTTTTTT
>NA|NA|TRBJ1-1|TRBV25-1
CASSEPREDTEAFF
TGTGCCAGCAGTGAACCCAGGGAGGACACTGAAGCTTTCTTT
>once|TRBD1|TRBJ2-2|TRBV5-8
CASSLRGTGPGELFF
TGTGCCAGCAGCTTGAGAGGGACAGGGCCCGGGGAGCTGTTTTTT
>few|TRBD1|TRBJ2-7|TRBV18
CASSQDRVSEQYF
TGTGCCAGCTCACAGGACAGGGTGAGCGAGCAGTACTTC
>NA|NA|TRBJ1-3|TRBV5-1
CASSSEESAGNTIYF
TGCGCCAGCAGCTCCGAAGAAAGCGCTGGAAACACCATATATTTT
>NA|TRBD2|TRBJ2-7|TRBV28
CATGGLAGSYEQYF
TGTGCCACCGGGGGCCTAGCGGGTTCCTACGAGCAGTACTTC
>few|TRBD2|TRBJ2-1|TRBV30
CARKVAGVDEQFF
TGTGCCCGGAAAGTGGCGGGAGTCGATGAGCAGTTCTTC
>NA|NA|TRBJ1-4|TRBV27
CASSYRATNEKLFF
TGTGCCAGCAGTTACAGGGCAACTAATGAAAAACTGTTTTTT
>NA|TRBD2|TRBJ2-3|TRBV5-1
CASSLSLAGPTDTQYF
TGCGCCAGCAGCTTGAGCCTAGCGGGGCCCACAGATACGCAGTATTTT
>NA|NA|TRBJ2-7|TRBV18
CASSPAGTLWRESPHEQYF
TGTGCCAGCTCACCGGCCGGGACATTATGGCGGGAGTCTCCCCACGAGCAGTACTTC
>NA|NA|TRBJ1-1|TRBV28
CASSEGLQEAFF
TGTGCCAGCAGTGAGGGCTTACAAGAAGCTTTCTTT
>few|NA|TRBJ1-5|TRBV7-9
CASSLARGGTSDQPQHF
TGTGCCAGCAGCCTGGCGCGGGGGGGGACTTCGGATCAGCCCCAGCATTTT
>NA|NA|TRBJ1-1|TRBV5-1
CASRTGQNTEAFF
TGCGCCAGCAGGACCGGTCAGAACACTGAAGCTTTCTTT
>NA|NA|TRBJ2-3|TRBV7-9
CASSLRLGLDTQYF
TGTGCCAGCAGCCTGCGACTAGGGCTAGATACGCAGTATTTT
>NA|NA|TRBJ2-4|TRBV5-1
CASSLRGMDIQYF
TGCGCCAGCAGCTTGCGGGGAATGGACATTCAGTACTTC
>NA|NA|TRBJ2-7|TRBV11-2
CASSLEGGSYEQYF
TGTGCCAGCAGCTTAGAGGGGGGATCCTACGAGCAGTACTTC
>NA|TRBD2|TRBJ2-3|TRBV19
CASRTSGGDTQYF
TGTGCCAGTAGAACTAGCGGGGGTGATACGCAGTATTTT
>NA|NA|TRBJ2-7|TRBV28
CASSVPQGTYEQYF
TGTGCCAGCAGTGTCCCACAGGGTACCTACGAGCAGTACTTC
>NA|NA|TRBJ2-7|TRBV7-6
CASSFLSGDYEQYF
TGTGCCAGCAGCTTTTTGTCGGGTGACTACGAGCAGTACTTC
>NA|NA|TRBJ2-1|TRBV13
CASSRSGFPQNEQFF
TGTGCCAGCAGTCGAAGCGGATTCCCCCAGAATGAGCAGTTCTTC
>NA|NA|TRBJ2-5|TRBV6-5
CASSPRREETQYF
TGTGCCAGCAGCCCCCGGAGGGAAGAGACCCAGTACTTC
>many|NA|TRBJ2-1|TRBV7-8
CASQGYNNEQFF
TGTGCCAGCCAGGGGTACAACAATGAGCAGTTCTTC
>NA|NA|TRBJ2-6|TRBV18
CASSPRPLSGANVLTF
TGTGCCAGCTCACCACGACCCCTCTCTGGGGCCAACGTCCTGACTTTC
>once|NA|TRBJ1-2|TRBV28
CASSSLGTSNYGYTF
TGTGCCAGCAGTTCCTTGGGGACAAGTAACTATGGCTACACCTTC
>NA|TRBD2|TRBJ2-1|TRBV19
CASSIIAGGTYNEQFF
TGTGCCAGTAGTATTATAGCGGGAGGGACCTACAATGAGCAGTTCTTC
>NA|TRBD1|TRBJ2-7|TRBV6-1
CASRTYGTGYEQYF
TGTGCCAGCAGGACCTACGGGACAGGGTACGAGCAGTACTTC
>once|TRBD2|TRBJ2-1|TRBV11-3
CASSVAGVNGYNEQFF
TGTGCCAGCAGCGTAGCGGGAGTGAATGGGTACAATGAGCAGTTCTTC
>few|NA|TRBJ2-1|TRBV28
CASSLAGRTYNEQFF
TGTGCCAGCAGTTTAGCGGGAAGGACCTACAATGAGCAGTTCTTC
>NA|NA|TRBJ2-3|TRBV2
CASSPNPYRGITDTQYF
TGTGCCAGCAGTCCAAACCCTTACCGAGGGATCACAGATACGCAGTATTTT
>once|TRBD2|TRBJ2-1|TRBV29-1
CSVGLAASSYNEQFF
TGCAGCGTTGGACTAGCGGCAAGCTCCTACAATGAGCAGTTCTTC
>NA|TRBD1|TRBJ1-2|TRBV5-1
CASRAGTGGPNGYTF
TGCGCCAGCAGGGCCGGGACAGGGGGGCCGAATGGCTACACCTTC
>NA|NA|TRBJ1-5|TRBV7-2
CASSLGAGVGNQPQHF
TGTGCCAGCAGCTTAGGAGCTGGGGTCGGCAATCAGCCCCAGCATTTT
>NA|TRBD1|TRBJ2-4|TRBV30
CAWSPGTGRNIQYF
TGTGCCTGGAGTCCCGGGACAGGGAGGAACATTCAGTACTTC
>NA|NA|TRBJ1-1|TRBV10-3
CAIRPEDTEAFF
TGTGCCATCAGGCCTGAGGACACTGAAGCTTTCTTT
>NA|TRBD1|TRBJ1-5|TRBV11-2
CASSSQGPQPQHF
TGTGCCAGCAGCTCACAGGGGCCTCAGCCCCAGCATTTT
>NA|NA|TRBJ2-7|TRBV6-1
CAISIRSSSYEQYF
TGTGCCATCTCCATTCGATCCAGCTCCTACGAGCAGTACTTC
>NA|NA|TRBJ1-2|TRBV30
CAWREEDTINYGYTF
TGTGCCTGGAGGGAGGAGGACACGATAAACTATGGCTACACCTTC
>NA|TRBD2|TRBJ2-1|TRBV14
CASSRLSGSYNEQFF
TGTGCCAGCAGCCGCTTGAGCGGGAGCTACAATGAGCAGTTCTTC
>medium-sized|NA|TRBJ1-1|TRBV28
CASSLPTSTRGAVTEAFF
TGTGCCAGCAGTTTACCTACCTCCACTAGGGGCGCGGTCACTGAAGCTTTCTTT
>NA|NA|TRBJ1-2|TRBV19
CASSMEVRAGYTF
TGTGCCAGTAGTATGGAGGTGCGGGCTGGCTACACCTTC